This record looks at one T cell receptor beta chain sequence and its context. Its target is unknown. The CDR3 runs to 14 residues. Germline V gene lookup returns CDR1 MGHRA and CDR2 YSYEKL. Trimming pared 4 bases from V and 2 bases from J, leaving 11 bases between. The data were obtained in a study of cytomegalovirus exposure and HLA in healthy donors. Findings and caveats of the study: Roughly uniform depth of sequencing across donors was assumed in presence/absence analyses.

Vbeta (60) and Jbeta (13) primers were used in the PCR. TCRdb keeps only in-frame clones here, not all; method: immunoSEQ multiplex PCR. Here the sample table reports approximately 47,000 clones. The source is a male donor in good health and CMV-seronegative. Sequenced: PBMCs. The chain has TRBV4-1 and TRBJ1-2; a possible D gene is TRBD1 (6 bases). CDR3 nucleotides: TGCGCCAGCAGCCCCGGACAGAACAACTATGGCTACACCTTC. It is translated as CASSPGQNNYGYTF.